Below are 20 T cell receptor beta chains sequenced from a single sample in a study of HIV-infected patients and healthy controls. A single record per CDR3 protein comes from TCRdb applying MiXCR to the 5' RACE reads. The table includes more than 15,000 distinct CDR3 sequences, roughly a fifth detected once. Sequenced: CD8+ T cells from blood. These receptors originate from a human donor in good health.

This clonotype has just a few counts. This chain uses TRBV4-3 with TRBJ2-1; 15 nucleotides match TRBD2. V dropped 4 bases and J dropped 5; count of bases not matched to a gene: 12. The germline CDR1 and CDR2 sequences are LGHNA and YSLEER. CDR3 length: 19 amino acids. CDR3 amino acids: CASSLWTSGGAGKNNEQFF. DNA of the CDR3: TGCGCCAGCAGCCTCTGGACTAGCGGGGGGGCCGGTAAAAACAATGAGCAGTTCTTC.

The genes are TRBV11-2 and TRBJ1-4; TRBD1 matches 7 bases. The J segment lost 14 bases and the V segment lost 5 bases, leaving 14 bases of the junction unmatched. The CDR3 consists of 14 residues. CDR1 and CDR2 (germline): SGHAT, FQNNGV. The chain's CDR3 is CASSPTGERDNLFF. CDR3 nucleotides: TGTGCCAGCAGCCCTACAGGGGAACGGGATAATCTGTTTTTT.

This rearrangement joins TRBV6-6 to TRBJ2-3; 8 bases fit TRBD2. Germline CDR1 reads MNHNY; CDR2 reads SVGAGI (reference sequence). J was trimmed by 5 bases and V by 5 bases; bases with no gene match: 6. This CDR3 is built from 14 residues. CDR3 nucleotide sequence: TGTGCCAGCAGTACCCCCGGGACTAGAGATACGCAGTATTTT. Its translation is CASSTPGTRDTQYF.

This clonotype was seen many times. The chain recombines TRBV6-1 with TRBJ1-5, with D possibly TRBD1 on 6 matching bases. V lost 0 bases to trimming and J lost 3 bases, with 18 bases between them. The CDR3 length is 18 residues. From germline, CDR1 is MNHNS and CDR2 SASEGT. The CDR3 region is CASSEAFLGAGNNQPQHF. The CDR3 DNA follows: TGTGCCAGCAGTGAAGCTTTCTTGGGGGCTGGTAACAATCAGCCCCAGCATTTT.

The CDR3 is CASSGTVGGTYEQYF. Written as DNA, the CDR3 is TGTGCCAGTAGTGGGACCGTTGGAGGTACCTACGAGCAGTACTTC. This chain connects TRBV19 to TRBJ2-7; either TRBD1 or TRBD2 may supply D (5 bases each). CDR1 is LNHDA, CDR2 SQIVND, per germline (reference sequence). The germline V and J ends were trimmed by 5 bases and 2 bases, with 16 bases remaining between them. The CDR3 length is 15 residues.

The V and J genes are TRBV4-1 and TRBJ1-4, with D unresolved. The V end lost 1 base, the J end lost 10 bases, and 10 bases lay between the germline ends. This CDR3 is built from 13 residues. CDR1 is MGHRA and CDR2 is YSYEKL in the germline V gene. CDR3 in amino acids: CASSQGVSAKLFF. CDR3 sequence (DNA): TGCGCCAGCAGCCAAGGAGTCAGTGCAAAACTGTTTTTT.

The chain is built from TRBV29-1 and TRBJ1-1; 8 bases fit TRBD1. Germline-derived CDR1 and CDR2 are SQVTM and ANQGSEA. The CDR3 totals 17 residues. V lost 7 bases, J lost 2 bases, and 18 bases stayed unmatched. The CDR3 region has the DNA TGCAGCGACGGACAGGGACCAAACCCAGAAAGAAACACTGAAGCTTTCTTT. Encoded protein: CSDGQGPNPERNTEAFF.

V is TRBV19 and J is TRBJ2-1; 10 bases fit TRBD2. CDR1 is LNHDA, CDR2 SQIVND, per germline (reference sequence). V was pared by 4 bases and J by 2 bases, with 2 bases of the junction left unmatched. The CDR3 sequence is 15 residues long. The CDR3 nucleotides are TGTGCCAGTAGTAACAGCGGGGGGGCCTACAATGAGCAGTTCTTC. Its protein product is CASSNSGGAYNEQFF. The variable domain in full, completed from reference TRBV19 and TRBJ2-1, reads DGGITQSPKYLFRKEGQNVTLSCEQNLNHDAMYWYRQDPGQGLRLIYYSQIVNDFQKGDIAEGYSVSREKKESFPLTVTSAQKNPTAFYLCASSNSGGAYNEQFFGPGTRLTVL.

This clonotype was counted a few times. The chain couples TRBV18 to TRBJ2-6, with D possibly called TRBD1 or TRBD2 (6 bases each). Trimming pared 4 bases from V and 1 base from J, leaving 23 bases between. Per the germline V gene, CDR1 is KGHSH and CDR2 is LQKENI. The CDR3 has 20 amino acids. Here the CDR3 reads CASSLPGASAIPSGANVLTF. CDR3 DNA sequence: TGTGCCAGCTCACTACCGGGGGCTAGCGCAATACCGTCTGGGGCCAACGTCCTGACTTTC.

This clonotype was seen ten or more times. The chain is built from TRBV27 and TRBJ1-5; D is unresolved. This CDR3 has 12 amino acids. Germline V gene sequence: CDR1 MNHEY, CDR2 SMNVEV (reference sequence). Trimming removed 0 bases at V and 11 bases at J, with 8 bases between. CDR3 DNA sequence: TGTGCCAGCAGTTTATCTGGCCTAACCCAGCATTTT. It specifies CASSLSGLTQHF.

The chain has TRBV6-6 and TRBJ2-7; no clear D gene. The V end lost 3 bases, the J end lost 0 bases, and 12 bases lay between the germline ends. This CDR3 contains 15 residues. Germline CDR1 and CDR2: MNHNY and SVGAGI (reference sequence). The CDR3 nucleotides read TGTGCCAGCAGTTATCCCGAGCGCTCCTCCTACGAGCAGTACTTC. Its protein product is CASSYPERSSYEQYF.

The CDR3 coding sequence is TGTGCCAGCAGCTCCCCGACTAGCGGGGGTACCCAAGAGACCCAGTACTTC. Protein sequence: CASSSPTSGGTQETQYF. The chain links TRBV7-9 to TRBJ2-5, with 12 bases matching TRBD2. CDR3 length equals 17 residues. CDR1 is SEHNR and CDR2 is FQNEAQ in the germline V gene (reference sequence). J lost 1 base, V lost 4 bases, and 7 bases had no gene match.

This clonotype has ten or more counts. The chain carries TRBV7-9 and TRBJ1-1; D remains ambiguous. The germline CDR1 and CDR2 sequences are SEHNR and FQNEAQ (reference sequence). The CDR3 has 12 amino acids. V lost 6 bases to trimming and J lost 8 bases, with 13 bases between them. CDR3 nucleotide sequence: TGTGCCAGCAGTCAAACCCCCTTCGAAGCTTTCTTT. Its protein product is CASSQTPFEAFF.

The chain recombines TRBV6-1 with TRBJ1-6; tentatively, D is TRBD1 (5 bases). V shed 2 bases and J shed 5 bases, with 10 bases lying between them. The germline CDR1 and CDR2 sequences are MNHNS and SASEGT. The CDR3 loop spans 15 amino acids. As DNA, the CDR3 is TGTGCCAGCAGTGAATGGGGGGGTGATAATTCACCCCTCCACTTT. Translated: CASSEWGGDNSPLHF.

The CDR3 loop is CASSLARKNTEAFF. In nucleotides, the CDR3 is TGTGCCAGCAGCTTAGCACGGAAGAACACTGAAGCTTTCTTT. The chain has TRBV11-3 and TRBJ1-1; no firm D call. Germline CDR1 and CDR2: SGHNT and YENEEA. The germline V and J ends were trimmed by 1 base and 1 base, with 7 bases remaining between them. The length of the CDR3 is 14 residues. Combining the CDR3 with reference TRBV11-3 and TRBJ1-1 gives the whole variable domain EAGVVQSPRYKIIEKKQPVAFWCNPISGHNTLYWYLQNLGQGPELLIRYENEEAVDDSQLPKDRFSAERLKGVDSTLKIQPAELGDSAVYLCASSLARKNTEAFFGQGTRLTVV.

CDR3 loop: CASSIPTYEQYF. The CDR3 region has the DNA TGTGCCAGCAGCATACCCACCTACGAGCAGTACTTC. The gene calls are TRBV6-2 or TRBV6-3 and TRBJ2-7; no reliable D call. V was cut by 6 bases and J by 2 bases, with 8 bases left in between. Per germline, CDR1 MNHEY and CDR2 SVGEGT. This CDR3 contains 12 residues.

The rearrangement links TRBV7-9 to TRBJ1-1; D uncertain. CDR3 length: 15 amino acids. Germline assignment: CDR1 SEHNR and CDR2 FQNEAQ (reference sequence). V lost 7 bases and J 4 bases, leaving 19 bases between the germline ends. CDR3 loop: CASTPGRQVGTEAFF. DNA of the CDR3: TGTGCCAGCACCCCGGGGAGGCAGGTCGGCACTGAAGCTTTCTTT.

This clonotype was picked up many times. The chain uses TRBV6-1 and TRBJ1-5; TRBD1 matches at 8 bases. The CDR3 is 16 amino acids. Germline values: CDR1 MNHNS, CDR2 SASEGT. The V and J ends lost 2 bases and 1 base, in that order; junction bases with no gene match: 4. The CDR3 nucleotides are TGTGCCAGCAGTGAATGGGCAGGGGGCAGCAATCAGCCCCAGCATTTT. It encodes CASSEWAGGSNQPQHF.

This clonotype came up many times. The V call is TRBV6-1, the J call TRBJ2-7; D is undetermined. Germline lookup yields CDR1 MNHNS and CDR2 SASEGT. Trimming removed 6 bases at V and 6 bases at J, with 18 bases between. The CDR3 runs to 14 residues. CDR3 nucleotides: TGTGCCAGCAGGAACCTTGGGTCCCGGGTCGAGCAGTACTTC. This encodes CASRNLGSRVEQYF.

This clonotype was seen a handful of times. The chain employs TRBV20-1 and TRBJ1-1, with TRBD1 identical over 10 bases. This CDR3 region has 14 residues. The J segment lost 5 bases and the V segment lost 2 bases, leaving 5 bases of the junction unmatched. Germline CDR1 DFQATT, CDR2 SNEGSKA (reference sequence). The CDR3 here is CSARLGTGVTEAFF. In DNA, the CDR3 is TGCAGTGCTAGACTCGGGACAGGGGTTACTGAAGCTTTCTTT.